This TCR beta chain was captured in a study of T cell responses to AZD1222 COVID-19 vaccine. General observations from the study: Unmutated regions of variants are reportedly targeted by nearly half of spike-specific TCRs.

Comment on this clone: Its antigen is unidentified.

The CDR3 runs 13 residues. V lost 5 bases and J 9 bases, leaving 15 bases between the germline ends. Germline V gene sequence: CDR1 SGHVS, CDR2 FQNEAQ. Sequencing was performed with immunoSEQ multiplex PCR; in TCRdb, only in-frame clones are kept and a portion is missing. In the table there are under 140,000 clones, 85% to 95% of which are singletons. Sample: peripheral blood, taken on day 0 of AZD1222 vaccination. The V and J genes are TRBV7-8 and TRBJ2-3; D may be TRBD1 (6 bases). This TCR derives from an adult in good health. CDR3 nucleotide sequence: TGTGCCAGCAGCATAACAAACGACAGGACGCAGTATTTT. Translating gives CASSITNDRTQYF. Based on the CDR3 plus reference TRBV7-8 and TRBJ2-3, the full variable domain is GAGVSQSPRYKVAKRGQDVALRCDPISGHVSLFWYQQALGQGPEFLTYFQNEAQLDKSGLPSDRFFAERPEGSVSTLKIQRTQQEDSAVYLCASSITNDRTQYFGPGTRLTVL.